Detailed here is one T cell receptor (beta chain). Its cognate antigen is unknown. cDNA synthesis used the whole RNA isolate, giving expressed TCRB sequences. Measured with immunoSEQ multiplex PCR; TCRdb has only the in-frame clones, and not every one. The sample has 680,000 or so clones, over 10% seen once. This entry comes from a study of beta chain features in type 1 diabetes. Findings of the study overall: A greater similarity of naive, central memory and Treg TCRB repertoires was seen among patients than among healthy donors. Insertion counts at VDJ junctions were lower in type 1 diabetes patients, who also showed more deletions there. Type 1 diabetes patients had moderately but significantly shorter TCRB CDR3s in all four CD4+ subsets.

The V gene's germline CDR1 is SGHTA and CDR2 FQGNSA. The length of the CDR3 is 15 residues. Trimming cost V 8 bases and J 3 bases; bases outside gene matches: 12. Heparinised blood was drawn once per donor, averaging approximately 100 mL. V gene TRBV7-2 combines with J gene TRBJ1-2; 7 nucleotides line up with TRBD1. This clonotype originated in a man in his late teens or twenties with type 1 diabetes. Input material: naive CD4+ T cells from blood. CDR3: CASRGGGDFDYGYTF. In nucleotides, the CDR3 is TGTGCCAGCCGGGGAGGGGGCGATTTCGACTATGGCTACACCTTC. Full variable domain (rest looked up from reference TRBV7-2 and TRBJ1-2): GAGVSQSPSNKVTEKGKDVELRCDPISGHTALYWYRQSLGQGLEFLIYFQGNSAPDKSGLPSDRFSAERTGGSVSTLTIQRTQQEDSAVYLCASRGGGDFDYGYTFGSGTRLTVV.